The following is a T cell receptor beta chain sequence with its context. Measured with immunoSEQ multiplex PCR; TCRdb has only the in-frame clones, and not every one. Among about 270,000 clones, just under 90% were seen once, and the ten largest hold roughly 1.9%. Germline-derived CDR1 and CDR2 are MNHEY and SVGAGI. CDR3 length: 13 amino acids. Trimming shortened V by 8 bases and J by 0 bases, and 8 bases separated the two germline ends. The record originates from a study of blood T cell repertoires in COVID-19. Study at large: Material from acute and convalescent COVID-19 was sourced from the United States, Italy and Spain.

Participant-reported clinical history was the basis for cohort assignment. Input material: PBMCs or T cells enriched from blood (not recorded which). This sequence originates from an older woman who had recovered from COVID-19. The chain carries TRBV6-5 and TRBJ1-3; a possible D gene is TRBD1 (6 bases). The CDR3 DNA is TGTGCCAGCCGGACAGACTCTGGAAACACCATATATTTT. As protein: CASRTDSGNTIYF.